The rows below give T cell receptor beta chains drawn from one sample of a study of blood T cell repertoires in COVID-19. The protocol was immunoSEQ multiplex PCR, while the TCRdb copy is restricted to in-frame clones and leaves out a portion. The sample yields about 190,000 clones, 82% seen once. Sequences were obtained from peripheral blood. The source of these receptors is a woman aged 55-69 years with COVID-19, enrolled during active disease. Each CDR3 is given with its conserved first and last residue. Fields, in order: D gene, clone size, V gene, J gene, CDR3 DNA, CDR3 protein. The D gene is left open where the match is weak. Rows may omit the clone size; those that give it use once, few, many or a size class.

D: -; size: -; V: TRBV15; J: TRBJ1-3; DNA: TGTGCCACCAGCAGAGATCGGGGGGCTGGAAACACCATATATTTT; CDR3: CATSRDRGAGNTIYF
D: TRBD1; size: -; V: TRBV6-2/TRBV6-3; J: TRBJ1-5; DNA: TGTGCCAGCAGTTACACCCCGGGACAGGGGAACCGGCAGCCCCAGCATTTT; CDR3: CASSYTPGQGNRQPQHF
D: TRBD1; size: -; V: TRBV9; J: TRBJ1-6; DNA: TGTGCCAGCAGAGCAGGGGGGCGGGATTCACCCCTCCACTTT; CDR3: CASRAGGRDSPLHF
D: -; size: few; V: TRBV29-1; J: TRBJ1-1; DNA: TGCAGCGTTGCTAACAGTTTGAACACTGAAGCTTTCTTT; CDR3: CSVANSLNTEAFF
D: -; size: -; V: TRBV29-1; J: TRBJ1-3; DNA: TGCAGCGCCGAAGAGGGGCCTGGAAACACCATATATTTT; CDR3: CSAEEGPGNTIYF
D: TRBD1; size: few; V: TRBV6-5; J: TRBJ1-1; DNA: TGTGCCAGCGGGACAGGGCGGACTGAAGCTTTCTTT; CDR3: CASGTGRTEAFF
D: TRBD1; size: -; V: TRBV4-1; J: TRBJ2-5; DNA: TGCGCCAGCAGCCAACCCGGGACAGCCTACCAAGAGACCCAGTACTTC; CDR3: CASSQPGTAYQETQYF
D: -; size: -; V: TRBV9; J: TRBJ2-5; DNA: TGTGCCAGCAGCGTAGGGACAAATATCCGAGAGACCCAGTACTTC; CDR3: CASSVGTNIRETQYF
D: TRBD1; size: -; V: TRBV29-1; J: TRBJ1-1; DNA: TGCAGCGTTGGACAGGGGGATACTGAAGCTTTCTTT; CDR3: CSVGQGDTEAFF
D: TRBD2; size: -; V: TRBV5-1; J: TRBJ2-7; DNA: TGCGCCAGCAGCTTGGAGCTTAGCGGGAGTCCCTACGAGCAGTACTTC; CDR3: CASSLELSGSPYEQYF
D: TRBD1; size: -; V: TRBV11-2; J: TRBJ1-1; DNA: TGTGCCAGCAGCTGGGACAGATTGAACACTGAAGCTTTCTTT; CDR3: CASSWDRLNTEAFF
D: -; size: -; V: TRBV28; J: TRBJ1-2; DNA: TGTGCCAGCAGTATCCCGGGGTGGGGTGGCTACACCTTC; CDR3: CASSIPGWGGYTF
D: TRBD1; size: -; V: TRBV5-1; J: TRBJ2-3; DNA: TGCGCCAGCAGCTTGGTGGGACAGGGGAGGACAGATACGCAGTATTTT; CDR3: CASSLVGQGRTDTQYF
D: -; size: -; V: TRBV7-9; J: TRBJ1-2; DNA: TGTGCCAGCAGCCCCGGCGGGTTTTGGGGCTACACCTTC; CDR3: CASSPGGFWGYTF
D: -; size: -; V: TRBV6-2/TRBV6-3; J: TRBJ2-2; DNA: TGTGCCAGCAGTTACGTCATAGCGCCCTTGAACACCGGGGAGCTGTTTTTT; CDR3: CASSYVIAPLNTGELFF
D: -; size: -; V: TRBV5-4; J: TRBJ1-1; DNA: TGTGCCAGCAGCCCACAGTTCCTGGAGAACACTGAAGCTTTCTTT; CDR3: CASSPQFLENTEAFF
D: TRBD2; size: -; V: TRBV5-4; J: TRBJ2-1; DNA: TGTGCCAGCAGCTCTAGCGGGGGGGCTTCCTACAATGAGCAGTTCTTC; CDR3: CASSSSGGASYNEQFF
D: TRBD1; size: -; V: TRBV5-4; J: TRBJ1-4; DNA: TGTGCCAGCAGCGCCTCCGGGACAGGGGATGAAAAACTGTTTTTT; CDR3: CASSASGTGDEKLFF
D: TRBD1; size: -; V: TRBV28; J: TRBJ1-1; DNA: TGTGCCAGCAGTTTTGGCTTAAGACAGGGGAATTCAGGTAGGACTGAAGCTTTCTTT; CDR3: CASSFGLRQGNSGRTEAFF
D: TRBD1; size: -; V: TRBV15; J: TRBJ2-6; DNA: TGTGCCACCAGCAGAGGGGGGACAGGGGACTTTGGGGCCAACGTCCTGACTTTC; CDR3: CATSRGGTGDFGANVLTF
D: -; size: -; V: TRBV6-1; J: TRBJ1-2; DNA: TGTGCCAGCAGTTCCCGGGTGGGTGATGGCTACACCTTC; CDR3: CASSSRVGDGYTF
D: -; size: -; V: TRBV6-2/TRBV6-3; J: TRBJ1-3; DNA: TGTGCCAGCAGTTACTCGGAGAGCTCTGGAAACACCATATATTTT; CDR3: CASSYSESSGNTIYF
D: -; size: -; V: TRBV5-1; J: TRBJ1-2; DNA: TGCGCCAGCAGCTTGGATCCAGGGAAAATGGATGGCTACACCTTC; CDR3: CASSLDPGKMDGYTF
D: TRBD1; size: once; V: TRBV7-9; J: TRBJ1-1; DNA: TGTGCCAGCAGCACGGGACAGGGTGGGACTGAAGCTTTCTTT; CDR3: CASSTGQGGTEAFF
D: -; size: many; V: TRBV5-6; J: TRBJ2-6; DNA: TGTGCCAGCAGTTCGCTAGACTACGGGTTCGACAACGTCCTGACTTTC; CDR3: CASSSLDYGFDNVLTF
D: -; size: few; V: TRBV18; J: TRBJ1-2; DNA: TGTGCCAGCTCACCACTCGCAAGGGGCGACATTAACTATGGCTACACCTTC; CDR3: CASSPLARGDINYGYTF
D: -; size: few; V: TRBV27; J: TRBJ2-2; DNA: TGTGCCAGCAGTCCCTATAACAGGGGAGGTTCCGGGGAGCTGTTTTTT; CDR3: CASSPYNRGGSGELFF
D: TRBD2; size: -; V: TRBV11-3; J: TRBJ2-1; DNA: TGTGCCAGCAGTAGCGGGAGAGGCAATGAGCAGTTCTTC; CDR3: CASSSGRGNEQFF
D: TRBD1; size: -; V: TRBV25-1; J: TRBJ1-2; DNA: TGTGCCAGCAGCACGAGACAGGGAATAAACTATGGCTACACCTTC; CDR3: CASSTRQGINYGYTF
D: TRBD2; size: few; V: TRBV5-4; J: TRBJ2-3; DNA: TGTGCCAGCAGCCCGAAACTTAGCGGGGGGAGAACAGATACGCAGTATTTT; CDR3: CASSPKLSGGRTDTQYF
D: -; size: -; V: TRBV6-6; J: TRBJ1-1; DNA: TGTGCCAGCAGTTACGGTACACCGAACACTGAAGCTTTCTTT; CDR3: CASSYGTPNTEAFF
D: TRBD1; size: few; V: TRBV7-6; J: TRBJ2-2; DNA: TGTGCCAGCAGCCCCGGGACAGGAGCCCCGAGAAGGACCGGGGAGCTGTTTTTT; CDR3: CASSPGTGAPRRTGELFF
D: TRBD2; size: -; V: TRBV7-2; J: TRBJ2-2; DNA: TGTGCCAGCAGCTTAAATGGACTAGCGACAAACACCGGGGAGCTGTTTTTT; CDR3: CASSLNGLATNTGELFF
D: -; size: -; V: TRBV29-1; J: TRBJ1-2; DNA: TGCAGCGTCGCCACCGGGGGTGGCTACACCTTC; CDR3: CSVATGGGYTF
D: -; size: few; V: TRBV11-3; J: TRBJ1-6; DNA: TGTGCCAGCAGCTCCCCGGGTAGTCCCCCGCAGGGGAATTCACCCCTCCACTTT; CDR3: CASSSPGSPPQGNSPLHF
D: -; size: -; V: TRBV3-1/TRBV3-2; J: TRBJ2-3; DNA: TGTGCCAGCAGCCCGAGGAGAAGGAGCCTAAGCACAGATACGCAGTATTTT; CDR3: CASSPRRRSLSTDTQYF
D: -; size: -; V: TRBV30; J: TRBJ2-5; DNA: TGTGCCTGGAGCGTTAAAGAGACCCAGTACTTC; CDR3: CAWSVKETQYF
D: -; size: -; V: TRBV5-1; J: TRBJ2-3; DNA: TGCGCCAGCAGCTTGGAAGGGGGAGGGCCAGATACGCAGTATTTT; CDR3: CASSLEGGGPDTQYF
D: TRBD1; size: -; V: TRBV6-5; J: TRBJ1-1; DNA: TGTGCCAGCAGCCGGACAGGGGTGAACACTGAAGCTTTCTTT; CDR3: CASSRTGVNTEAFF
D: -; size: -; V: TRBV7-2; J: TRBJ1-1; DNA: TGTGCCAGCAGCTTAGGTTGGGCGAACACTGAAGCTTTCTTT; CDR3: CASSLGWANTEAFF
D: -; size: -; V: TRBV5-6; J: TRBJ2-1; DNA: TGTGCCAGCATACTCTTAGCGGCCTACAATGAGCAGTTCTTC; CDR3: CASILLAAYNEQFF
D: TRBD2; size: -; V: TRBV7-3; J: TRBJ2-3; DNA: TGTGCCAGCAGCCCGGGACTAGCGGGAGTTCCAGATACGCAGTATTTT; CDR3: CASSPGLAGVPDTQYF
D: -; size: -; V: TRBV21-1; J: TRBJ1-6; DNA: TGTGCCAGCAGCAAAGAGATATACAGGGAACCCGGAAATAATTCACCCCTCCACTTT; CDR3: CASSKEIYREPGNNSPLHF
D: -; size: -; V: TRBV3-1/TRBV3-2; J: TRBJ2-1; DNA: TGTGCCAGCAGCCAAGATTTTAGCAGTTACGGGCAGTTCTTC; CDR3: CASSQDFSSYGQFF